This entry is about one TCR beta chain. The sample is drawn from a study of blood T cell repertoires in COVID-19. At the level of the study: The United States, Italy and Spain provided the acute and convalescent COVID-19 samples. T cells, B-cell-depleted T cells, or PBMCs supplied cDNA or gDNA.

Repertoires were generated with immunoSEQ multiplex PCR, while TCRdb's copy carries only in-frame clones and drops some. The sample shows about 22,000 clones, 75% to 90% of them seen only once. V was clipped by 4 bases and J by 4 bases, with 10 bases between them. The germline V gene has CDR1 KGHSH and CDR2 LQKENI. The CDR3 length is 13 residues. The rearrangement joins TRBV18 to TRBJ2-5; perhaps TRBD1 as D (5 bases). The receptor was derived from an older man with active or convalescent COVID-19. The sequenced sample consisted of peripheral blood. In nucleotides, the CDR3 is TGTGCCAGCTCACAGGTCAGGGTAGAGACCCAGTACTTC. It codes for CASSQVRVETQYF.